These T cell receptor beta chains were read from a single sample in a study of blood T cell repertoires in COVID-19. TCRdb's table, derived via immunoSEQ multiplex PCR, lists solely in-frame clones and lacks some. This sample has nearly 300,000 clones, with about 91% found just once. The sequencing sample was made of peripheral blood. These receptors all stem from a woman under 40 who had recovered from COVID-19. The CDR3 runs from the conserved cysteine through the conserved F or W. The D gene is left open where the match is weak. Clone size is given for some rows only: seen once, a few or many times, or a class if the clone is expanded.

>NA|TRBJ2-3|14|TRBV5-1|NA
CASSFGDLTDTQYF
TGCGCCAGCAGCTTCGGAGATCTCACAGATACGCAGTATTTT
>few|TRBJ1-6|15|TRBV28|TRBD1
CASSFGDRVGSPLHF
TGTGCCAGCAGTTTTGGCGACAGGGTAGGATCACCCCTCCACTTT
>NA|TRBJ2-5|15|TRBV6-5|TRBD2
CASSNRAGGQETQYF
TGTGCCAGCAGTAACCGGGCCGGGGGGCAAGAGACCCAGTACTTC
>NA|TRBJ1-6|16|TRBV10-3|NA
CATTNAGELYNSPLHF
TGTGCCACCACAAATGCAGGGGAATTATATAATTCACCCCTCCACTTT
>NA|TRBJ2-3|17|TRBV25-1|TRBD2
CASSELTSVRRTDTQYF
TGTGCCAGCAGTGAATTAACTAGCGTTAGGCGCACAGATACGCAGTATTTT
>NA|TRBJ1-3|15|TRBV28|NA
CASSLIQGSGNTIYF
TGTGCCAGCAGTCTAATACAGGGCTCTGGAAACACCATATATTTT
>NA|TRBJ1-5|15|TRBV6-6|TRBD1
CASSGRDRGKQPQHF
TGTGCCAGCAGTGGAAGGGACAGGGGGAAACAGCCCCAGCATTTT
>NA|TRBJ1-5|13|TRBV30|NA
CAWSAGGNQPQHF
TGTGCCTGGAGTGCGGGGGGCAATCAGCCCCAGCATTTT
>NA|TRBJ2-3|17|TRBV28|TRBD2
CASSLVGLAGGSDTQYF
TGTGCCAGCAGTTTAGTTGGACTAGCGGGGGGCTCAGATACGCAGTATTTT
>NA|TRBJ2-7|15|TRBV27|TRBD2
CASSGRTSGGDEQYF
TGTGCCAGCAGTGGGCGGACTAGCGGGGGGGACGAGCAGTACTTC
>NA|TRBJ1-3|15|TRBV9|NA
CASSAEGGSGNTIYF
TGTGCCAGCAGCGCCGAGGGGGGGTCTGGAAACACCATATATTTT
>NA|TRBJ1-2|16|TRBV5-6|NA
CASSLATEGWYYGYTF
TGTGCCAGCAGCTTGGCCACGGAGGGGTGGTACTATGGCTACACCTTC
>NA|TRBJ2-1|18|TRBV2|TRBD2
CASSSGLAEPKRYNEQFF
TGTGCCAGCAGTTCGGGACTAGCGGAACCTAAACGATACAATGAGCAGTTCTTC
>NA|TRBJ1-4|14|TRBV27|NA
CASANQVVGEKLFF
TGTGCCAGCGCTAACCAGGTGGTCGGTGAAAAACTGTTTTTT
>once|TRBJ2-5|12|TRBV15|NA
CATSTVQETQYF
TGTGCCACCAGCACCGTGCAAGAGACCCAGTACTTC
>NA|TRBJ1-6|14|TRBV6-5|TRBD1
CASTLGQGYSPLHF
TGTGCCAGCACCCTAGGACAGGGGTATTCACCCCTCCACTTT
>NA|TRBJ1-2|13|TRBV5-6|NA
CASSLQANYGYTF
TGTGCCAGCAGCTTGCAGGCGAACTATGGCTACACCTTC
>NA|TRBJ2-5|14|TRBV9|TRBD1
CASSVDRDQETQYF
TGTGCCAGCAGCGTGGACAGGGACCAAGAGACCCAGTACTTC
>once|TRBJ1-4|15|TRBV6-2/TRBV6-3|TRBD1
CASSFATGWREKLFF
TGTGCCAGCAGTTTCGCGACAGGGTGGAGAGAAAAACTGTTTTTT
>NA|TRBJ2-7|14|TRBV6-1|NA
CASSERGSLYEQYF
TGTGCCAGCAGTGAAAGAGGCAGTCTCTACGAGCAGTACTTC
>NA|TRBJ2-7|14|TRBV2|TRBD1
CASSSPGQAYEQYF
TGTGCCAGCAGTTCGCCGGGACAGGCCTACGAGCAGTACTTC
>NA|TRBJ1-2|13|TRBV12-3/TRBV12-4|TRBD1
CASSSTGGYGYTF
TGTGCCAGCAGTTCCACAGGGGGCTATGGCTACACCTTC
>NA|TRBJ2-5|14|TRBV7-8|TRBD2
CASSSSGTGETQYF
TGTGCCAGCAGCTCCAGCGGGACTGGGGAGACCCAGTACTTC
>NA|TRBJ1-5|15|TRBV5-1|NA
CASSLQGGGNQPQHF
TGCGCCAGCAGCTTGCAGGGTGGGGGGAATCAGCCCCAGCATTTT
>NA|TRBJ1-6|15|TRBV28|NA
CAGSRRGRFNSPLHF
TGTGCCGGGTCCAGGCGGGGGAGGTTTAATTCACCCCTCCACTTT
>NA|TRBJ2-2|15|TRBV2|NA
CAKRPREANTGELFF
TGTGCCAAACGACCTAGGGAGGCGAACACCGGGGAGCTGTTTTTT
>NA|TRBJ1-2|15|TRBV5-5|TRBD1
CASSLRQGINYGYTF
TGTGCCAGCAGCTTGAGACAGGGGATTAACTATGGCTACACCTTC
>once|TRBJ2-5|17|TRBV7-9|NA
CASSLTTFAGLTETQYF
TGTGCCAGCAGCTTAACCACCTTTGCGGGGCTCACAGAGACCCAGTACTTC
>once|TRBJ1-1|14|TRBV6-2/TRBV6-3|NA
CASSLRGRNTEAFF
TGTGCCAGCAGCCTTAGGGGGAGAAACACTGAAGCTTTCTTT
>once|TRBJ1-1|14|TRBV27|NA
CASRPTRGDTEAFF
TGTGCCAGCAGGCCCACCCGGGGGGACACTGAAGCTTTCTTT
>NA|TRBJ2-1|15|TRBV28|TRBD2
CASSLIAGGPNEQFF
TGTGCCAGCAGTTTAATAGCGGGGGGGCCAAATGAGCAGTTCTTC
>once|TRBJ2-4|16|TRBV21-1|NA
CASSKGSPASKNIQYF
TGTGCCAGCAGCAAAGGGTCCCCAGCGTCCAAAAACATTCAGTACTTC
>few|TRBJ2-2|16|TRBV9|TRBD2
CASSPGGGLITGELFF
TGTGCCAGCAGTCCGGGGGGTGGGCTAATCACCGGGGAGCTGTTTTTT
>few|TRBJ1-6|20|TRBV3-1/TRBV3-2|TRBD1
CASSQDLDRAPSSYNSPLHF
TGTGCCAGCAGCCAAGATCTCGACAGGGCTCCAAGCTCCTATAATTCACCCCTCCACTTT
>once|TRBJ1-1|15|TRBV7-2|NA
CASLIPRGLNTEAFF
TGTGCCAGCCTGATTCCCAGGGGATTGAACACTGAAGCTTTCTTT
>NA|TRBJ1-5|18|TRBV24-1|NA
CATSDLVRTGHSNQPQHF
TGTGCCACCAGTGATTTGGTAAGAACAGGGCATAGCAATCAGCCCCAGCATTTT
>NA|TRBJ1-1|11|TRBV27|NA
CASGGGTEAFF
TGTGCCAGCGGGGGGGGCACTGAAGCTTTCTTT
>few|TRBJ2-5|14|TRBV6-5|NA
CASSRGNFQETQYF
TGTGCCAGCAGTCGAGGAAATTTCCAAGAGACCCAGTACTTC
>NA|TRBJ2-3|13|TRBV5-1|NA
CASSLAGGDTQYF
TGCGCCAGCAGCTTGGCAGGTGGGGATACGCAGTATTTT
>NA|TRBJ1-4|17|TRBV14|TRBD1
CASSQDGGQGYLGKLFF
TGTGCCAGCAGCCAAGACGGCGGACAGGGGTACTTGGGAAAACTGTTTTTT
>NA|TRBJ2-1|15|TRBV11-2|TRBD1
CASSFRTGNIDEQFF
TGTGCCAGCAGCTTCCGGACAGGGAACATCGATGAGCAGTTCTTC
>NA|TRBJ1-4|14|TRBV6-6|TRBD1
CASSPTGTNEKLFF
TGTGCCAGCAGCCCGACAGGGACTAATGAAAAACTGTTTTTT
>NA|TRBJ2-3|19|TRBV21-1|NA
CASSKVQNWVWGRTDTQYF
TGTGCCAGCAGCAAAGTCCAGAATTGGGTCTGGGGGCGGACAGATACGCAGTATTTT
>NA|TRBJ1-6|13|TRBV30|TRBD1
CAWQGQGVSPLHF
TGTGCCTGGCAGGGACAGGGGGTTTCACCCCTCCACTTT
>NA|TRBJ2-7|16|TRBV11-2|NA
CASSPGGAGYRYEQYF
TGTGCCAGCAGCCCAGGAGGCGCGGGGTACCGCTACGAGCAGTACTTC